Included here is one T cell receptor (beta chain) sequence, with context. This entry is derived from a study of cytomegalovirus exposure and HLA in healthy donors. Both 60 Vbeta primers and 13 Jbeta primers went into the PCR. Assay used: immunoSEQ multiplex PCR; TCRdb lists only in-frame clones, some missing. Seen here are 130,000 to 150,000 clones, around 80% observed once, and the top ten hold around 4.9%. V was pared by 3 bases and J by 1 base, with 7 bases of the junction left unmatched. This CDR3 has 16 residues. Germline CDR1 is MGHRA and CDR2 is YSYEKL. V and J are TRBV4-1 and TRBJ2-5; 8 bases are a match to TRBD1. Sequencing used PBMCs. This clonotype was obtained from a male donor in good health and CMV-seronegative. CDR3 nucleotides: TGCGCCAGCAGCCATTTAGGACAGGGTACCCAAGAGACCCAGTACTTC. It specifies CASSHLGQGTQETQYF.